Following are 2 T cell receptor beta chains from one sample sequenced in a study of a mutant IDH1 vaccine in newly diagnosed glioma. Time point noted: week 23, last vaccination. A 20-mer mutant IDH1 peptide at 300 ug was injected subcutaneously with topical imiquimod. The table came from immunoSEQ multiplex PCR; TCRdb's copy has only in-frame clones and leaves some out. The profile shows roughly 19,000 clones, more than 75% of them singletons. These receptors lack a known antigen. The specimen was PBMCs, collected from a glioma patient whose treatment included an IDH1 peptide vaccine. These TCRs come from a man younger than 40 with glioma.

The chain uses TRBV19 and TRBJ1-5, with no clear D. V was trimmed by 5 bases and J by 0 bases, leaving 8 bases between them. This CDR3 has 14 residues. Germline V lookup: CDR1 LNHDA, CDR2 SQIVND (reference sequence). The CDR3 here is CASSGKYSNQPQHF. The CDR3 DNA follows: TGTGCCAGTAGTGGGAAATATAGCAATCAGCCCCAGCATTTT.

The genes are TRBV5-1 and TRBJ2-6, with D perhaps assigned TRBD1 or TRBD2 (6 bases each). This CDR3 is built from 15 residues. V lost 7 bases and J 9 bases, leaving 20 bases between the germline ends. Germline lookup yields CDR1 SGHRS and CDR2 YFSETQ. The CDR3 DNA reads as TGCGCCAGCGGCAAACAGGGAGGAAACGGCAACGTCCTGACTTTC. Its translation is CASGKQGGNGNVLTF.